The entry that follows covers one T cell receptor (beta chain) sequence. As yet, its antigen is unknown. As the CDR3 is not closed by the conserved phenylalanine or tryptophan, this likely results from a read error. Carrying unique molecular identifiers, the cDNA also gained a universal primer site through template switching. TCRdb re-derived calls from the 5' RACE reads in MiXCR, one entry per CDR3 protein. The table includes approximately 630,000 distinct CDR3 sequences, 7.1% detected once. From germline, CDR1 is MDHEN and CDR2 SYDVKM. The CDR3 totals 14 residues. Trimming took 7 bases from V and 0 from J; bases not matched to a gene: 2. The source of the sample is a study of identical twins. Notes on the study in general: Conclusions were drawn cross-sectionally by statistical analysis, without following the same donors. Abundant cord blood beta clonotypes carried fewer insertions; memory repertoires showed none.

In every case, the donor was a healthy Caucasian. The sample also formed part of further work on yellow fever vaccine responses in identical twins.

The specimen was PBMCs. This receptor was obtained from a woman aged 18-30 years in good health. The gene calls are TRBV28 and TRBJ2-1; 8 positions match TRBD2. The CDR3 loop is CASTSGPSYNEQFI. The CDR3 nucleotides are TGTGCCAGCACTAGCGGGCCCTCCTACAATGAGCAGTTCATC.